This note documents a single T cell receptor (beta chain) sequence. The sample originates from a study of blood T cell repertoires in COVID-19. Study-level information: For recovered donors of Cohort 3, there were two negative PCRs, clearance, or symptom resolution. Spain, Italy and the United States supplied samples that represented acute and convalescent COVID-19.

Participant reports of clinical history set cohort assignment. Per the original methods: Estimates of nucleated cell counts were drawn from the amplification of reference gene primers. Some clones are missing from TCRdb's copy, which holds only in-frame ones; the method was immunoSEQ multiplex PCR. That table supplies the V and J calls and clone size; D and trimming were determined from the DNA. This table has 350,000 to 400,000 clones, 87% appearing once. V lost 3 bases to trimming and J lost 9 bases; unmatched junction nucleotides: 4. Germline values: CDR1 SNHLY, CDR2 FYNNEI. The CDR3 is 14 amino acids.

The TCR sequence derives from a man aged 35-49 years in a cohort exposed to, infected with or recovered from COVID-19 (not recorded which). The rearrangement links TRBV2 to TRBJ1-6; TRBD1 matches at 8 bases. Material: PBMCs or T cells enriched from blood (not recorded which). This CDR3 reads CASSDRGQGSPLHF. DNA for the CDR3: TGTGCCAGCAGTGACAGGGGGCAAGGTTCACCCCTCCACTTT.